Below, 3 T cell receptor beta chains from the same sample are listed, as sequenced in a study of shared clonotypes between healthy human individuals (dated by TCRdb to 2020 to 2022). CD8 naive samples were CD45RO-negative cells positively selected for CCR7, giving a CD45RA+CCR7+ population that excluded TemRA cells. Receptor libraries were prepared by the immunoSEQ multiplex PCR assay. Held by TCRdb, this immuneACCESS table contains in-frame sequences only and omits some clones. Under half of the omission traces to an unresolved V gene where checked; the cause of the rest is unknown. The sample data list 500,000 to 700,000 clones, and approximately 96% of these were observed just once. The ten largest clones represent over 0.1% of the sample. The sample taken for sequencing was naive CD8+ T cells sorted from blood. The sample's cell subset or site label, in plain terms: CD45RA+CCR7+. These receptors were taken from a woman between 25 and 40 years old in good health.

The rearrangement links TRBV14 to TRBJ2-1; D remains unclear. This CDR3 contains 17 residues. Per germline, CDR1 SGHDN and CDR2 FVKESK. With 4 bases removed from V and 5 bases from J, the gap between germline ends came to 21 bases. In DNA form, the CDR3 reads TGTGCCAGCAGCCCGGTCCCAGTCCTCCAGCGAAACAATGAGCAGTTCTTC. Amino acids: CASSPVPVLQRNNEQFF. Looking up the rest from reference TRBV14 and TRBJ2-1 gives the full variable domain: EAGVTQFPSHSVIEKGQTVTLRCDPISGHDNLYWYRRVMGKEIKFLLHFVKESKQDESGMPNNRFLAERTGGTYSTLKVQPAELEDSGVYFCASSPVPVLQRNNEQFFGPGTRLTVL.

V is TRBV5-4 and J is TRBJ2-3; 9 positions agree with TRBD2. The CDR3 contains 16 residues. V was clipped by 0 bases and J by 4 bases; unmatched bases: 6. CDR1 SGHNT and CDR2 YYREEE come from the germline V gene (reference sequence). DNA for the CDR3: TGTGCCAGCAGCTTGGTAGCGGGAGTGGTGCCAGATACGCAGTATTTT. Its protein is CASSLVAGVVPDTQYF.

V is TRBV27 and J is TRBJ2-7; the D gene is possibly TRBD2 (6 bases). CDR1 and CDR2 (germline): MNHEY, SMNVEV (reference sequence). Trimming stripped 1 base from V and 6 bases from J, with 13 bases between. CDR3 length: 14 amino acids. The CDR3 region has the DNA TGTGCCAGCAGTTTATATTCCACGGGAGTCGAGCAGTACTTC. Translation: CASSLYSTGVEQYF.